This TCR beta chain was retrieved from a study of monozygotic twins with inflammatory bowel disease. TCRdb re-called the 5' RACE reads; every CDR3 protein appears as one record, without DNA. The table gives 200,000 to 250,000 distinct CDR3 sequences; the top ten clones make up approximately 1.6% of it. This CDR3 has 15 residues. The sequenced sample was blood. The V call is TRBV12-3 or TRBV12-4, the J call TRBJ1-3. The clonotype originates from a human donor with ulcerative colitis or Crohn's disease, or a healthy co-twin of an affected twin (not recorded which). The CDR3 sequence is CASSFRTITGNTIYF.